This T cell receptor (beta chain) came from a study of Graves' ophthalmopathy and Graves' hyperthyroidism. Points from the study as a whole: The model forecast ophthalmopathy progression, reaching under 71% sensitivity and 72% to 80% specificity. The blood repertoire also included most expanded thyroid clonotypes above 0.001 frequency.

In donors with ophthalmopathy, activity was moderate-to-severe, with CAS ≥3, NOSPECS ≥4 and duration under 3 months. Excluded: other autoimmune disease, uncontrolled infection, pregnancy or lactation. This clonotype was seen a handful of times. Its antigen is not identified. The V gene's germline CDR1 is SGHRS and CDR2 YFSETQ. V shed 0 bases and J shed 9 bases, with 13 bases lying between them. This CDR3 contains 14 residues. Amplification from RNA transcripts yielded the TCR beta CDR3 regions. RT-PCR in the first round used HTBI primers; a second-round multiplex PCR followed. TCRdb fed the multiplex PCR reads into MiXCR, producing one record per CDR3 protein. Among some 750,000 distinct CDR3 sequences listed, 40% were seen once.

The gene calls are TRBV5-1 and TRBJ1-5; D is perhaps TRBD1 (5 bases). The specimen sequenced was peripheral blood. The receptor was derived from an adult man with Graves' ophthalmopathy. The CDR3 protein is CASSLGAQGAPQHF. CDR3 DNA sequence: TGCGCCAGCAGCTTGGGCGCCCAGGGTGCGCCCCAGCATTTT.